The rows below give T cell receptor beta chains drawn from one sample of a study of blood T cell repertoires in COVID-19. Generated by immunoSEQ multiplex PCR, the TCRdb table keeps only in-frame clones and is missing some. The table has tens of thousands of clones, approximately 91% seen once. The source material was peripheral blood. These receptors were obtained from a woman between 70 and 85 years old with acute or convalescent COVID-19. CDR3s include the opening cysteine and the closing phenylalanine or tryptophan. Each record gives: CDR3 DNA, CDR3 protein, D gene, clone size, J gene, V gene. D genes are given only for firm matches. Some rows mark clone size as missing; the rest say once, few, many or name a class of expanded clone.

CDR3 DNA: TGTGCCAGCAGCTTGCAGGGTTTTGGAAACACCATATATTTT
CDR3 protein: CASSLQGFGNTIYF
D gene: NA
clone size: NA
J gene: TRBJ1-3
V gene: TRBV5-4

CDR3 DNA: TGTGCCAGCAGCGCTTACGTAGCCCACGAGCAGTACTTC
CDR3 protein: CASSAYVAHEQYF
D gene: NA
clone size: NA
J gene: TRBJ2-7
V gene: TRBV14

CDR3 DNA: TGTGCCAGCAGTCGGGGGAACACAGATACGCAGTATTTT
CDR3 protein: CASSRGNTDTQYF
D gene: NA
clone size: NA
J gene: TRBJ2-3
V gene: TRBV6-5

CDR3 DNA: TGTGCCAGCAGCGTAGAAATGAGGGACAGGGGACCTTATAGCAATCAGCCCCAGCATTTT
CDR3 protein: CASSVEMRDRGPYSNQPQHF
D gene: TRBD1
clone size: NA
J gene: TRBJ1-5
V gene: TRBV9

CDR3 DNA: TGTGCCAGCAGCTCCTACAATCAGCCCCAGCATTTT
CDR3 protein: CASSSYNQPQHF
D gene: NA
clone size: NA
J gene: TRBJ1-5
V gene: TRBV7-2

CDR3 DNA: TGCGCCAGCAGCTTGCGCCGGGACAGGACATACGAGCAGTACTTC
CDR3 protein: CASSLRRDRTYEQYF
D gene: TRBD1
clone size: NA
J gene: TRBJ2-7
V gene: TRBV5-1

CDR3 DNA: TGTGCCAGTAGTCCACCAGGCCCCGGGAATACGCAGTATTTT
CDR3 protein: CASSPPGPGNTQYF
D gene: NA
clone size: NA
J gene: TRBJ2-3
V gene: TRBV19

CDR3 DNA: TGTGCCAGCAGCTTGATGTCAGGTAGCAATCAGCCCCAGCATTTT
CDR3 protein: CASSLMSGSNQPQHF
D gene: NA
clone size: NA
J gene: TRBJ1-5
V gene: TRBV5-5

CDR3 DNA: TGTGCCAGTAGTATGGTGACAGGGTGGTCTGGGGCCAACGTCCTGACTTTC
CDR3 protein: CASSMVTGWSGANVLTF
D gene: TRBD1
clone size: NA
J gene: TRBJ2-6
V gene: TRBV19

CDR3 DNA: TGTGCCAGCTCACCACGGGACAGGAACACCGGGGAGCTGTTTTTT
CDR3 protein: CASSPRDRNTGELFF
D gene: TRBD1
clone size: NA
J gene: TRBJ2-2
V gene: TRBV18

CDR3 DNA: TGTGCCAGCAGTGGATCCTCGCGGATCAGGGGCGGCTACACCTTC
CDR3 protein: CASSGSSRIRGGYTF
D gene: NA
clone size: NA
J gene: TRBJ1-2
V gene: TRBV6-4

CDR3 DNA: TGTGCCAGCAGTTACAGTGGCTCTCTCATGAACACTGAAGCTTTCTTT
CDR3 protein: CASSYSGSLMNTEAFF
D gene: NA
clone size: NA
J gene: TRBJ1-1
V gene: TRBV6-5

CDR3 DNA: TGTGCCAGCTCACCAGGCCAGGGGTCCTCAGATACGCAGTATTTT
CDR3 protein: CASSPGQGSSDTQYF
D gene: NA
clone size: NA
J gene: TRBJ2-3
V gene: TRBV18

CDR3 DNA: TGTGCCAGCAGCCAGGTAGACAGGGACACTGAAGCTTTCTTT
CDR3 protein: CASSQVDRDTEAFF
D gene: TRBD1
clone size: NA
J gene: TRBJ1-1
V gene: TRBV4-2

CDR3 DNA: TGTGCCAGTAGTATGGGGACAAGGACATGGAACACCATATATTTT
CDR3 protein: CASSMGTRTWNTIYF
D gene: NA
clone size: NA
J gene: TRBJ1-3
V gene: TRBV19

CDR3 DNA: TGCGCCAGCAGCCAAGGGCCGGGACAGCTCAATGAAAAACTGTTTTTT
CDR3 protein: CASSQGPGQLNEKLFF
D gene: TRBD1
clone size: NA
J gene: TRBJ1-4
V gene: TRBV4-1

CDR3 DNA: TGTGCCAGCAGCCGCGACAGGACCTATGGCTACACCTTC
CDR3 protein: CASSRDRTYGYTF
D gene: NA
clone size: NA
J gene: TRBJ1-2
V gene: TRBV14

CDR3 DNA: TGCGCCAGCAGTCCACAGCGGAAAAACACTGAAGCTTTCTTT
CDR3 protein: CASSPQRKNTEAFF
D gene: NA
clone size: NA
J gene: TRBJ1-1
V gene: TRBV4-1

CDR3 DNA: TGTGCCAGCAGTGAAGTGACGGGGGGATCTCAGCCCCAGCATTTT
CDR3 protein: CASSEVTGGSQPQHF
D gene: NA
clone size: NA
J gene: TRBJ1-5
V gene: TRBV6-1

CDR3 DNA: TGCGCCAGCAGGATGACAGGTGGTGGAAACACCATATATTTT
CDR3 protein: CASRMTGGGNTIYF
D gene: NA
clone size: NA
J gene: TRBJ1-3
V gene: TRBV5-1

CDR3 DNA: TGCGCCAGCAGCTTGGAGCTAGCGGGGCCACCCAATGAGCAGTTCTTC
CDR3 protein: CASSLELAGPPNEQFF
D gene: TRBD2
clone size: NA
J gene: TRBJ2-1
V gene: TRBV5-1

CDR3 DNA: TGTGCCAGCACCCCGGGGGGTTCAGGGGCCAACGTCCTGACTTTC
CDR3 protein: CASTPGGSGANVLTF
D gene: TRBD2
clone size: NA
J gene: TRBJ2-6
V gene: TRBV13

CDR3 DNA: TGTGCCAGCAGCCGACGGGGTACTAATGAAAAACTGTTTTTT
CDR3 protein: CASSRRGTNEKLFF
D gene: NA
clone size: NA
J gene: TRBJ1-4
V gene: TRBV7-8

CDR3 DNA: TGTGCCAGCAAGAGGGACAGAGAAGCTTACGGCTACACCTTC
CDR3 protein: CASKRDREAYGYTF
D gene: TRBD1
clone size: NA
J gene: TRBJ1-2
V gene: TRBV6-5

CDR3 DNA: TGCGCCAGCAGCTCCGGGACAGGGATTCACGGCTCCTACAATGAGCAGTTCTTC
CDR3 protein: CASSSGTGIHGSYNEQFF
D gene: TRBD1
clone size: NA
J gene: TRBJ2-1
V gene: TRBV5-1

CDR3 DNA: TGTGCCAGCAGCTCCGGACTAGCGGGAGGGGAAGAGACCCAGTACTTC
CDR3 protein: CASSSGLAGGEETQYF
D gene: TRBD2
clone size: once
J gene: TRBJ2-5
V gene: TRBV11-1

CDR3 DNA: TGTGCCAGCAGGGTCTCAGGGTCTTCCCAGCAGTTCTTC
CDR3 protein: CASRVSGSSQQFF
D gene: NA
clone size: NA
J gene: TRBJ2-1
V gene: TRBV28

CDR3 DNA: TGTGCCAGCAGCTTACAGGTTAATCTGGGCACAGATACGCAGTATTTT
CDR3 protein: CASSLQVNLGTDTQYF
D gene: NA
clone size: NA
J gene: TRBJ2-3
V gene: TRBV14

CDR3 DNA: TGCGCCAGCAGCTCGACCGGGACAGGGACTTCGGTGGGCTACACCTTC
CDR3 protein: CASSSTGTGTSVGYTF
D gene: TRBD1
clone size: NA
J gene: TRBJ1-2
V gene: TRBV5-1

CDR3 DNA: TGCGCCAGCAGCCTGGGACACCTACAAGAGACCCAGTACTTC
CDR3 protein: CASSLGHLQETQYF
D gene: NA
clone size: NA
J gene: TRBJ2-5
V gene: TRBV5-1

CDR3 DNA: TGTGCCAGCAGTTCACAGGGGGGCTATGGCTACACCTTC
CDR3 protein: CASSSQGGYGYTF
D gene: TRBD1
clone size: NA
J gene: TRBJ1-2
V gene: TRBV2

CDR3 DNA: TGTGCCAGCAGCTTCTCGCGGACGGGGTCCTACGAGCAGTACTTC
CDR3 protein: CASSFSRTGSYEQYF
D gene: NA
clone size: NA
J gene: TRBJ2-7
V gene: TRBV7-2

CDR3 DNA: TGCGCCAGCAGCCCTGGGACTTTGGGCACTGAAGCTTTCTTT
CDR3 protein: CASSPGTLGTEAFF
D gene: NA
clone size: NA
J gene: TRBJ1-1
V gene: TRBV5-1

CDR3 DNA: TGTGCCAGCCACTCACAGGGAAGAGCGGCCAAAAACATTCAGTACTTC
CDR3 protein: CASHSQGRAAKNIQYF
D gene: NA
clone size: NA
J gene: TRBJ2-4
V gene: TRBV19

CDR3 DNA: TGTGCCAGCAGCTCCCCGAGCTACACCGGGGAGCTGTTTTTT
CDR3 protein: CASSSPSYTGELFF
D gene: NA
clone size: NA
J gene: TRBJ2-2
V gene: TRBV7-2

CDR3 DNA: TGTGCCAGCAGTCTACGGGGCAGGGGGTATCGTGAAAAACTGTTTTTT
CDR3 protein: CASSLRGRGYREKLFF
D gene: TRBD1
clone size: NA
J gene: TRBJ1-4
V gene: TRBV27

CDR3 DNA: TGTGCCAGCACCCCATGGGGTGGAGGGGGCTACACCTTC
CDR3 protein: CASTPWGGGGYTF
D gene: NA
clone size: NA
J gene: TRBJ1-2
V gene: TRBV12-3/TRBV12-4

CDR3 DNA: TGCGCCAGCAGCATGATAAGCGGGGGGGCGATCGATGAGCAGTTCTTC
CDR3 protein: CASSMISGGAIDEQFF
D gene: TRBD2
clone size: once
J gene: TRBJ2-1
V gene: TRBV4-1

CDR3 DNA: TGTGCCAGCAGTTCCCTAACAGGGCAGGGCACAGATACGCAGTATTTT
CDR3 protein: CASSSLTGQGTDTQYF
D gene: NA
clone size: NA
J gene: TRBJ2-3
V gene: TRBV6-5

CDR3 DNA: TGTGCCAGCGAGGCCCCTTCATGGGCTGAAGCTTTCTTT
CDR3 protein: CASEAPSWAEAFF
D gene: NA
clone size: NA
J gene: TRBJ1-1
V gene: TRBV19

CDR3 DNA: TGCGCCAGCAGCCAAGGAGGGCAGGGGATAATTTCACCCCTCCACTTT
CDR3 protein: CASSQGGQGIISPLHF
D gene: NA
clone size: NA
J gene: TRBJ1-6
V gene: TRBV4-1

CDR3 DNA: TGTGCCAGCAGTGAAATATCTCTAGTCGAGACCCAGTACTTC
CDR3 protein: CASSEISLVETQYF
D gene: NA
clone size: NA
J gene: TRBJ2-5
V gene: TRBV2

CDR3 DNA: TGTGCCAGCAGCCGGTGGACAGGGGTTGGCACTGAAGCTTTCTTT
CDR3 protein: CASSRWTGVGTEAFF
D gene: TRBD1
clone size: NA
J gene: TRBJ1-1
V gene: TRBV6-5

CDR3 DNA: TGTGCCAGCAGCTTAGGTAGACAAGAGACCCAGTACTTC
CDR3 protein: CASSLGRQETQYF
D gene: NA
clone size: NA
J gene: TRBJ2-5
V gene: TRBV7-2

CDR3 DNA: TGTGCCAGCAGTCCTCAACCAGGACAGGGTACAGATACGCAGTATTTT
CDR3 protein: CASSPQPGQGTDTQYF
D gene: TRBD1
clone size: NA
J gene: TRBJ2-3
V gene: TRBV6-4

CDR3 DNA: TGCGCCAGCAGCTTGATGCAGGGGAATTACGAGCAGTACTTC
CDR3 protein: CASSLMQGNYEQYF
D gene: NA
clone size: NA
J gene: TRBJ2-7
V gene: TRBV5-1